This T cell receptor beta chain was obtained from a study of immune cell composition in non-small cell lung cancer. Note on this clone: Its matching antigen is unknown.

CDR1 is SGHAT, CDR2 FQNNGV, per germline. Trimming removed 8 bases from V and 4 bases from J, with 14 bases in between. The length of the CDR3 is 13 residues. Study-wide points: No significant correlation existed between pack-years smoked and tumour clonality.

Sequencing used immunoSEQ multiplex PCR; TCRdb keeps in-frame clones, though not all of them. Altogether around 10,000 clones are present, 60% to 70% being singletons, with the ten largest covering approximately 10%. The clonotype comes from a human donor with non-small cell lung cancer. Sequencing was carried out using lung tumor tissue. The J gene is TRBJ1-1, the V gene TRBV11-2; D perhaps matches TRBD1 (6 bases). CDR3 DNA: TGTGCCAGCGGCAAAAGGACAGTCACTGAAGCTTTCTTT. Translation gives CASGKRTVTEAFF.